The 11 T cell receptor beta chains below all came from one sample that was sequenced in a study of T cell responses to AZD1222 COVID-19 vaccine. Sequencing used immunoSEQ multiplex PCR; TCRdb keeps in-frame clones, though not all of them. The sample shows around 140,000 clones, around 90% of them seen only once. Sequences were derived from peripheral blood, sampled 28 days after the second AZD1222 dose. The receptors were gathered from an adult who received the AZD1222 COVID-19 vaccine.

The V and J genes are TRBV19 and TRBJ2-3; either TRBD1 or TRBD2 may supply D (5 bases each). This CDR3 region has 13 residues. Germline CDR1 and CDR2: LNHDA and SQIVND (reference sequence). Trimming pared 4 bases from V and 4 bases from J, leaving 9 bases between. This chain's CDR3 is CASSRQGADTQYF. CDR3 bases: TGTGCCAGTAGTAGGCAGGGAGCAGATACGCAGTATTTT. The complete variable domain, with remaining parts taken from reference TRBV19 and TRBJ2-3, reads DGGITQSPKYLFRKEGQNVTLSCEQNLNHDAMYWYRQDPGQGLRLIYYSQIVNDFQKGDIAEGYSVSREKKESFPLTVTSAQKNPTAFYLCASSRQGADTQYFGPGTRLTVL.

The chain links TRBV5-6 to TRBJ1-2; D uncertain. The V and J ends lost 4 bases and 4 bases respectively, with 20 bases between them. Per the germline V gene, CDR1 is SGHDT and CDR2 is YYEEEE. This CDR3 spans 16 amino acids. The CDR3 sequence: CASSPGGQPMGYGYTF. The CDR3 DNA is TGTGCCAGCAGCCCCGGCGGCCAGCCCATGGGCTATGGCTACACCTTC.

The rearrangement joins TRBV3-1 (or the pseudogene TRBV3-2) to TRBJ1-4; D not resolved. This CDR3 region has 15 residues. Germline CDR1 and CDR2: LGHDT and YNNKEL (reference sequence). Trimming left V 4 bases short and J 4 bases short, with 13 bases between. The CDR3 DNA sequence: TGTGCCAGCAGCCCCCTGGGGAGTGATAATGAAAAACTGTTTTTT. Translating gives CASSPLGSDNEKLFF.

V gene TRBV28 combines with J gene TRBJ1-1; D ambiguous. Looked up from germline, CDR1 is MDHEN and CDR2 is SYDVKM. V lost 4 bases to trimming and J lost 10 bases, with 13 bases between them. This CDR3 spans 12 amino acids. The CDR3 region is CASSSPAVGAFF. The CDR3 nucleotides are TGTGCCAGCAGTTCACCGGCCGTCGGAGCTTTCTTT.

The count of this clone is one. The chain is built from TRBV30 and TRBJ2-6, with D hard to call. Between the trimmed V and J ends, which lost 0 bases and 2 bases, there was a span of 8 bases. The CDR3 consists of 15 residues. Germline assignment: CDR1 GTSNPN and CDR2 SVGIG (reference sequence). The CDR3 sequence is CAWSVQTPGANVLTF. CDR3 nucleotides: TGTGCCTGGAGTGTACAGACCCCTGGGGCCAACGTCCTGACTTTC.

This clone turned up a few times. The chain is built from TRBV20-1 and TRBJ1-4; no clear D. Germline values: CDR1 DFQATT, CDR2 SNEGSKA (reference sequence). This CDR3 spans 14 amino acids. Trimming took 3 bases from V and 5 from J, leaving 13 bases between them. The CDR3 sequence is CSASRQARNEKLFF. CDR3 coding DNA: TGCAGTGCTAGTCGGCAGGCTCGGAATGAAAAACTGTTTTTT.

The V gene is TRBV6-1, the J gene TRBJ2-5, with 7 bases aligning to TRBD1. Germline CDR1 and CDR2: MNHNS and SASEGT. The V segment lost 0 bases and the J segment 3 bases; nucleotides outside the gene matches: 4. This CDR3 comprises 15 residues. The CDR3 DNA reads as TGTGCCAGCAGTGAAGCGCGAACAGGGGAAGAGACCCAGTACTTC. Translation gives CASSEARTGEETQYF.

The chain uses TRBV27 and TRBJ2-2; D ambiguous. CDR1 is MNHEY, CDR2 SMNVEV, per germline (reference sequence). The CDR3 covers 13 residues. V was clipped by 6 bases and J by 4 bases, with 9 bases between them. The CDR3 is CASRATATGELFF. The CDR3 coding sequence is TGTGCCAGCAGAGCTACAGCCACCGGGGAGCTGTTTTTT.

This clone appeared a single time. Written as DNA, the CDR3 is TGTGCCAGCAGTCCACAGGGGGCACAATGGGAAGCTTTCTTT. As protein: CASSPQGAQWEAFF. This sequence joins TRBV9 and TRBJ1-1, with 9 positions matching TRBD1. V lost 5 bases, J lost 8 bases, and 10 bases stayed unmatched. Per the germline V gene, CDR1 is SGDLS and CDR2 is YYNGEE. The CDR3 consists of 14 residues.

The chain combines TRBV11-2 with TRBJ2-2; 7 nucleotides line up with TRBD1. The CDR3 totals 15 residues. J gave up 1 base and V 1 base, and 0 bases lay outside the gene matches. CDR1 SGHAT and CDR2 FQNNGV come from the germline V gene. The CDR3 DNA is TGTGCCAGCAGCTTAGGGACAGGGAACACCGGGGAGCTGTTTTTT. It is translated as CASSLGTGNTGELFF.

The CDR3 region is CASSQDQRQLEKLFF. The CDR3 DNA is TGTGCCAGCAGCCAAGATCAAAGACAGCTTGAAAAACTGTTTTTT. This chain uses TRBV4-2 with TRBJ1-4; D is possibly TRBD1 (5 bases). Trimming pared 0 bases from V and 7 bases from J, leaving 12 bases between. From germline, CDR1 is LGHNA and CDR2 YNFKEQ. CDR3 length: 15 amino acids.